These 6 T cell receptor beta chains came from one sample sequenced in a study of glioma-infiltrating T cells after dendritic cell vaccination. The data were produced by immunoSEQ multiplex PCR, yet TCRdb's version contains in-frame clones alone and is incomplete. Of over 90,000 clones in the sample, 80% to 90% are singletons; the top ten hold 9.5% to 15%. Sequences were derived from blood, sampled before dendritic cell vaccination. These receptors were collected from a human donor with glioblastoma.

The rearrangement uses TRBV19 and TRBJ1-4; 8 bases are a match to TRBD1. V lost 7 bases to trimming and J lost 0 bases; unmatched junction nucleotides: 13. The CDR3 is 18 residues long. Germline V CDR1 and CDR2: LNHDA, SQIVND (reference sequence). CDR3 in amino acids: CASTPSGQGSATNEKLFF. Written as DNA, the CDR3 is TGTGCCAGTACCCCCTCCGGACAGGGTAGTGCAACTAATGAAAAACTGTTTTTT.

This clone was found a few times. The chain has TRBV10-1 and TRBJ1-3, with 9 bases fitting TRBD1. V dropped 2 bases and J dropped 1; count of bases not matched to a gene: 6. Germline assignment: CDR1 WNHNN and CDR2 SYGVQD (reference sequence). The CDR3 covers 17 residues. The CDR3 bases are TGCGCCAGCAGTGAGCCGGGACAGGGAGCTTCTGGAAACACCATATATTTT. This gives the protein CASSEPGQGASGNTIYF.

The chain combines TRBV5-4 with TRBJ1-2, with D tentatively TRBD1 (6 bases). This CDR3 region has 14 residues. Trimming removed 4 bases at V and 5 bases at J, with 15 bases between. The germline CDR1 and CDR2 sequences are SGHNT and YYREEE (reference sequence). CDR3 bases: TGTGCCAGCAGCCCCGGACAGAGGAGGTATGGCTACACCTTC. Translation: CASSPGQRRYGYTF.

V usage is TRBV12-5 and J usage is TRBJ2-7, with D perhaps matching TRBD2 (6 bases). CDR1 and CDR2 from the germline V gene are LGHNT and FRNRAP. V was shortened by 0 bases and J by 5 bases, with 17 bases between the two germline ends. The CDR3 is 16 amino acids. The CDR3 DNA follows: TGTGCTAGTGGTTTGGTACTGGCAGGGAGGATCCACGAGCAGTACTTC. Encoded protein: CASGLVLAGRIHEQYF.

The DNA for the CDR3 is TGTGCCAGCAGCCGGGACAGGGAAAGGGGTGAAGCTTTCTTT. Amino acids: CASSRDRERGEAFF. V is TRBV6-5 and J is TRBJ1-1; 9 positions match TRBD1. Germline V gene lookup returns CDR1 MNHEY and CDR2 SVGAGI. J gave up 7 bases and V 6 bases, and 9 bases lay outside the gene matches. The CDR3 has 14 residues.

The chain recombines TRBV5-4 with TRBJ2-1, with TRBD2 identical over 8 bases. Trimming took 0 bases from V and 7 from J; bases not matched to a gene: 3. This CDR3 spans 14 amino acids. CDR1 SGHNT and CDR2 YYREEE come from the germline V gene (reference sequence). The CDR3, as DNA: TGTGCCAGCAGCTTGGCCGGGACTAGAAATGAGCAGTTCTTC. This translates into CASSLAGTRNEQFF.